This record looks at one T cell receptor beta chain sequence and its context. Its matching antigen is unknown. All patients experienced relapse after autologous stem cell transplantation, and brentuximab vedotin exposure was variable. Patients reached a best response of complete response, partial response or progressive disease. Produced via immunoSEQ multiplex PCR; TCRdb's table is partial and in-frame only. In the table there are around 13,000 clones, roughly 78% of which are singletons. The data were obtained in a study of PD-1 blockade in classical Hodgkin lymphoma. Study conclusions and caveats: By C4D1 there was a significant rise in CD4+ TCR diversity but not in CD8+ TCR diversity. Before treatment, complete responders showed about the same diversity as newly diagnosed patients. TCR diversity at baseline was reported to be reduced in newly diagnosed patients relative to healthy donors.

The V end lost 10 bases, the J end lost 5 bases, and 11 bases lay between the germline ends. The CDR3 runs to 11 residues. Germline CDR1 is MDHEN and CDR2 is SYDVKM. The specimen was peripheral blood mononuclear cells (PBMCs), collected before the second cycle of nivolumab. The receptor's source is a human donor with classical Hodgkin lymphoma. V is TRBV28 and J is TRBJ1-2; D gene unclear. In DNA form, the CDR3 reads TGTGCCATACACGTAGGATATGGCTACACCTTC. This codes for CAIHVGYGYTF.